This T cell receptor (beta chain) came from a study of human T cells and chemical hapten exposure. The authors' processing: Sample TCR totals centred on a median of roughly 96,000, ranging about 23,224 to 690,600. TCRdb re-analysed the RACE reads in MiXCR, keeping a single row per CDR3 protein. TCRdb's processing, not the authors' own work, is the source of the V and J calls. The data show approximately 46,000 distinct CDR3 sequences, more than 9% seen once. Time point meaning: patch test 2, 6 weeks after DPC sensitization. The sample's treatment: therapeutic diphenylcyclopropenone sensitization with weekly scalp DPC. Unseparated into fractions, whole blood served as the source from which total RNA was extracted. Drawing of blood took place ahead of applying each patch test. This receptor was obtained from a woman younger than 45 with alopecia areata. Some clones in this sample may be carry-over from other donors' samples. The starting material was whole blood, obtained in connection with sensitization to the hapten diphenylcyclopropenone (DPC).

CDR3 sequence (DNA): TGCGCCAGCAGCTTGGTTGGTTCCGCCGGAGCCTACGAGCAGTACTTC. Protein product: CASSLVGSAGAYEQYF. The chain joins TRBV5-1 to TRBJ2-7; no reliable D call. Germline assignment: CDR1 SGHRS and CDR2 YFSETQ. CDR3 length: 16 residues. V was cut by 0 bases and J by 2 bases, with 15 bases left in between. Together with reference TRBV5-1 and TRBJ2-7, the CDR3 gives the full variable domain: KAGVTQTPRYLIKTRGQQVTLSCSPISGHRSVSWYQQTPGQGLQFLFEYFSETQRNKGNFPGRFSGRQFSNSRSEMNVSTLELGDSALYLCASSLVGSAGAYEQYFGPGTRLTVT.